This TCR beta chain comes out of a study of identical twins. From the 5' RACE reads, TCRdb called clonotypes with MiXCR, one entry per CDR3 protein. The sample has some 500,000 distinct CDR3 sequences; nearly 10% are singletons. This clonotype was recorded at least ten times. The length of the CDR3 is 14 residues. After removal of 2 bases from V and 2 bases from J, the junction contained 3 bases not matched to a gene. Germline V CDR1 and CDR2: MNHEY, SVGEGT. The sample was also reused in another study, on yellow fever vaccine responses in identical twins.

The source is a woman between 18 and 30 years old in good health. The J gene is TRBJ2-7, the V gene TRBV6-2 or TRBV6-3; 7 nucleotides line up with TRBD1. Sequenced sample: PBMCs. CDR3 region: CASSYRTGPYEQYF. The CDR3, as DNA: TGTGCCAGCAGTTACAGGACAGGACCCTACGAGCAGTACTTC.